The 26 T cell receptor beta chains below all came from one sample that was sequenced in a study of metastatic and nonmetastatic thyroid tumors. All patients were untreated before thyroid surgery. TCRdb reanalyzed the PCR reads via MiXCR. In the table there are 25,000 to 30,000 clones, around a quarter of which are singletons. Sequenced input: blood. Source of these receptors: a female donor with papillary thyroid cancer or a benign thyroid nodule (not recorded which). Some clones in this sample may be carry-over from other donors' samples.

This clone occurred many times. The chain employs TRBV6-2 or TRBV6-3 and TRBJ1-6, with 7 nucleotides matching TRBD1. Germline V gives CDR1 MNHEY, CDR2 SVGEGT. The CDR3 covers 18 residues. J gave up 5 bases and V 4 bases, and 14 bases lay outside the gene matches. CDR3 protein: CASSWDSSSEMNNSPLHF. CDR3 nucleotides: TGTGCCAGCAGTTGGGACAGCAGTTCCGAGATGAATAATTCACCCCTCCACTTT.

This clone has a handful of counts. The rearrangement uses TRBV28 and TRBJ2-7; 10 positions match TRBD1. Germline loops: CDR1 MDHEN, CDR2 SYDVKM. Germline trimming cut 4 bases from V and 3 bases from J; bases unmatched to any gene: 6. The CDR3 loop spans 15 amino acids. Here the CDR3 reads CASSYPGQGIYEQYF. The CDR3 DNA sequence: TGTGCCAGCAGTTACCCGGGACAGGGGATCTACGAGCAGTACTTC.

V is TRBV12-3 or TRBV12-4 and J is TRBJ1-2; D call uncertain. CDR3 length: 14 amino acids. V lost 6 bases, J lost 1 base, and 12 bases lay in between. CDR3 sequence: CASRCGVYNYGYTF. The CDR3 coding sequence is TGTGCCAGCAGGTGCGGGGTTTATAACTATGGCTACACCTTC.

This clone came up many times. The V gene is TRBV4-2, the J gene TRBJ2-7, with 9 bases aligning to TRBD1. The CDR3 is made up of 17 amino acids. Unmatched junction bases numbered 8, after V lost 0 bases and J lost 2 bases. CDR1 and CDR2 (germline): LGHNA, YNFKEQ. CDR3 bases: TGTGCCAGCAGCCAAGATATAAGGGGACAGGGCACCTACGAGCAGTACTTC. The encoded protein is CASSQDIRGQGTYEQYF.

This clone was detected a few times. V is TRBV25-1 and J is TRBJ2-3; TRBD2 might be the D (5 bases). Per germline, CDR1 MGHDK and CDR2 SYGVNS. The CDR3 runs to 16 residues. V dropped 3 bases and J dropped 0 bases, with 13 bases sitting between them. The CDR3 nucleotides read TGTGCCAGCAGTGAGGAGCCTTCGGGGAGCACAGATACGCAGTATTTT. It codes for CASSEEPSGSTDTQYF.

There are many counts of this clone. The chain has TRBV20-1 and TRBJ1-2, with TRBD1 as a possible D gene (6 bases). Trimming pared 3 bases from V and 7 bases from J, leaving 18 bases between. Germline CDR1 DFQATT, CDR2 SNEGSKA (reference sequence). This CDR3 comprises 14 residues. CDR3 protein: CSARGAGPSSGYTF. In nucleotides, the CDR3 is TGCAGTGCTAGGGGGGCAGGGCCGTCAAGTGGCTACACCTTC.

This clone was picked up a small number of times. CDR3 nucleotide sequence: TGTGCCAGCAGCGTAGATGGAGGGGTGTACTATGGCTACACCTTC. Residues: CASSVDGGVYYGYTF. The chain uses TRBV9 and TRBJ1-2; tentatively, D is TRBD1 (5 bases). CDR1 is SGDLS, CDR2 YYNGEE, per germline. V lost 0 bases to trimming and J lost 3 bases, with 12 bases between them. CDR3 length: 15 amino acids.

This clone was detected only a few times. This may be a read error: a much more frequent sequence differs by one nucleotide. The CDR3 DNA follows: TGTGCCACCAGAGACCATCCTGTGGCGGGAATTAAGGAGACCCAGTACTTC. Translation: CATRDHPVAGIKETQYF. The chain uses TRBV15 and TRBJ2-5; possible D gene TRBD2, 6 bases. CDR1 is LNHNV, CDR2 YYDKDF, per germline (reference sequence). The CDR3 runs 17 residues. V gave up 6 bases and J gave up 5 bases, with 25 bases separating them.

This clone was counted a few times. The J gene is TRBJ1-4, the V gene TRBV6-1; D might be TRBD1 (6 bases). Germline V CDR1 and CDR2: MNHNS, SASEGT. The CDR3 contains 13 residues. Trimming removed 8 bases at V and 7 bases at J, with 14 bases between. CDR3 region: CASLSQGPEKLFF. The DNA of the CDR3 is TGTGCCAGCTTGTCCCAGGGGCCTGAAAAACTGTTTTTT.

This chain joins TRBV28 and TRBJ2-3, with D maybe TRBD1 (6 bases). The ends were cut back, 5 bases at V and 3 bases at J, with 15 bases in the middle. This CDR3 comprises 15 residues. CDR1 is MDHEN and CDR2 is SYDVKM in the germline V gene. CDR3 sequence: CASSPLGARTDTQYF. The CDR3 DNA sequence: TGTGCCAGCAGTCCCCTGGGGGCTAGGACAGATACGCAGTATTTT.

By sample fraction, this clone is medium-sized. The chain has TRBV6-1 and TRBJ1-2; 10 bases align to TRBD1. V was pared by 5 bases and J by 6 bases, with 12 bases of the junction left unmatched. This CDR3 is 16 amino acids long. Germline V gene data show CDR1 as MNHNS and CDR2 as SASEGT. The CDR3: CASSTRDRGEGDGYTF. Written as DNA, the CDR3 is TGTGCCAGCAGTACCCGGGACAGGGGAGAAGGGGATGGCTACACCTTC.

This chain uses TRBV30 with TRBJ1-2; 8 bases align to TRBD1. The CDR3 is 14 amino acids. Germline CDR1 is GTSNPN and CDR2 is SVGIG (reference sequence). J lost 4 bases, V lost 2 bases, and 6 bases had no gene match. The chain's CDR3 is CAWSFRDRGYGYTF. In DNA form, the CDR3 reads TGTGCCTGGAGTTTTAGAGACAGGGGCTATGGCTACACCTTC.

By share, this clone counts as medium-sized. The CDR3 region is CASRVGGAYEQYF. The CDR3 DNA is TGTGCCAGCAGGGTAGGGGGCGCCTACGAGCAGTACTTC. The chain employs TRBV6-1 and TRBJ2-7; 7 nucleotides agree with TRBD1. The CDR3 is 13 amino acids. Germline CDR1 is MNHNS and CDR2 is SASEGT. J was trimmed by 2 bases and V by 6 bases; bases with no gene match: 4.

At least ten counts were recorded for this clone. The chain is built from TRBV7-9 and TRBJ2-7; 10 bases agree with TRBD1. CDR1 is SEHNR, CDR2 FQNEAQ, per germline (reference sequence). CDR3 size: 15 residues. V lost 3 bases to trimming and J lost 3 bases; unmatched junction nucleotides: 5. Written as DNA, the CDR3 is TGTGCCAGCAGCTTTCGCGGGGACAGGGGCTACGAGCAGTACTTC. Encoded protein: CASSFRGDRGYEQYF.

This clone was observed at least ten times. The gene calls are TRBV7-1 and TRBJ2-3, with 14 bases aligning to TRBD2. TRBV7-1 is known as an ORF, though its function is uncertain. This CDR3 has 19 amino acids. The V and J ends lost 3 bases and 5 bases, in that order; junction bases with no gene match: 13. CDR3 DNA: TGTGCCAGCAGCTCGACAAAACCGGGACTAGCGGGAGTGGGAGATACGCAGTATTTT. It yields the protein CASSSTKPGLAGVGDTQYF.

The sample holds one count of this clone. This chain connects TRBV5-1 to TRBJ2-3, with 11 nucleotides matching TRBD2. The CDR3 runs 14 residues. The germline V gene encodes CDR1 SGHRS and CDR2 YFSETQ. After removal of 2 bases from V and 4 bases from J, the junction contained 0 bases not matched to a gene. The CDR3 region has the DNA TGCGCCAGCAGCTTACTAGCGGGAGCAGATACGCAGTATTTT. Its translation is CASSLLAGADTQYF.

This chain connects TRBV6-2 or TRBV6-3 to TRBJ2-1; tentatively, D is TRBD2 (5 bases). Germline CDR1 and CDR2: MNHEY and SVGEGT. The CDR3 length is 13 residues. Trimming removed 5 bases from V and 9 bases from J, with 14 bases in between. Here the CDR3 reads CASSRLSAGEQFF. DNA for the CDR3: TGTGCCAGCAGTCGTCTTTCTGCGGGTGAGCAGTTCTTC.

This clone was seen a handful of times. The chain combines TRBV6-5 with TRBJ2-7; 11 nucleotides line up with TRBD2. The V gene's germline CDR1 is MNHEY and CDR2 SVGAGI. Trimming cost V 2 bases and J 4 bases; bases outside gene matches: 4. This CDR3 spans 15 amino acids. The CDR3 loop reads CASSYGTSGTYEQYF. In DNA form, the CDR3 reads TGTGCCAGCAGTTACGGGACTAGCGGAACATACGAGCAGTACTTC.

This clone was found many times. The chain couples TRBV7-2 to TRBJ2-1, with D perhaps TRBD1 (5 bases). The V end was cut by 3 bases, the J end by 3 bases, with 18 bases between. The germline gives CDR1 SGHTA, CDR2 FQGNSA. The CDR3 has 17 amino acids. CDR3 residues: CASSLKAEGAVYNEQFF. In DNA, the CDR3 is TGTGCCAGCAGCTTGAAGGCAGAAGGGGCCGTCTACAATGAGCAGTTCTTC.

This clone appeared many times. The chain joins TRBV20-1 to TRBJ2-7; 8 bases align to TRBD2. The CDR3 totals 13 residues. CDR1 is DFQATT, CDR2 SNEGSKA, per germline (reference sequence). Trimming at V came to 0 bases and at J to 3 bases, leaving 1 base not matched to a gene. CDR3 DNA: TGCAGTGCTAGAGACCGGGAGGGCTACGAGCAGTACTTC. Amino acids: CSARDREGYEQYF.

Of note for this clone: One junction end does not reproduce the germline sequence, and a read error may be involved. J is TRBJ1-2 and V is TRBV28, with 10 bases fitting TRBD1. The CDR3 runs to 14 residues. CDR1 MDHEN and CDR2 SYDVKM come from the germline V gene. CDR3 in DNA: TGTACCAGCACCAAGACAGGGGGCTCTTGGGGTTACACCTTC. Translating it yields CTSTKTGGSWGYTF.

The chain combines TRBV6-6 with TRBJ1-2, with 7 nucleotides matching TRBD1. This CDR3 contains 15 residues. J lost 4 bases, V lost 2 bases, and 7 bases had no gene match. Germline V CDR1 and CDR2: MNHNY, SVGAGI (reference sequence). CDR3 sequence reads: CASSYRTGRGYGYTF. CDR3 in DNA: TGTGCCAGCAGTTACAGGACAGGAAGAGGCTATGGCTACACCTTC.

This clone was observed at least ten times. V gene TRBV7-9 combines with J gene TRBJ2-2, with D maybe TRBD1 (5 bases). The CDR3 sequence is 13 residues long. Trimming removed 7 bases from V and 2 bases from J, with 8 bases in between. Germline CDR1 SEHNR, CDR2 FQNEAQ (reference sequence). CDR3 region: CASNGHNTGELFF. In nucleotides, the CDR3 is TGTGCCAGCAACGGACATAACACCGGGGAGCTGTTTTTT. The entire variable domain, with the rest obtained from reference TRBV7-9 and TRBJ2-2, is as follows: DTGVSQNPRHKITKRGQNVTFRCDPISEHNRLYWYRQTLGQGPEFLTYFQNEAQLEKSRLLSDRFSAERPKGSFSTLEIQRTEQGDSAMYLCASNGHNTGELFFGEGSRLTVL.

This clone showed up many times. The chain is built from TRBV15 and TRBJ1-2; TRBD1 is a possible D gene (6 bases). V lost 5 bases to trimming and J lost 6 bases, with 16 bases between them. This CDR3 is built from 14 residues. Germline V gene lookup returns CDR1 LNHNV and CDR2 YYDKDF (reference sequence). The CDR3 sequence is CATSVSGDGDGYTF. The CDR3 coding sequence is TGTGCCACCAGCGTATCAGGGGATGGGGATGGCTACACCTTC.

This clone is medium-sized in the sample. CDR3 amino acids: CASSPSGQGRRALHF. DNA of the CDR3: TGTGCCAGCAGTCCCTCCGGACAGGGGAGGAGGGCCCTCCACTTT. The chain has TRBV27 and TRBJ1-6; 9 bases align to TRBD1. The CDR3 is 15 amino acids. Germline CDR1 is MNHEY and CDR2 is SMNVEV (reference sequence). The V gene end was trimmed by 5 bases and the J gene end by 14 bases; junction bases not matched to a gene: 13.

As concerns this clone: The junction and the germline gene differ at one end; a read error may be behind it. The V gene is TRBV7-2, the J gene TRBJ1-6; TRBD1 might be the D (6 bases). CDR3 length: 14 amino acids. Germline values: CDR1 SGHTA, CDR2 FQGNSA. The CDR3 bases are TGTGCCAGCAACCATGGGGGCTTGGGTTCACCACTCCACTTT. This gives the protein CASNHGGLGSPLHF. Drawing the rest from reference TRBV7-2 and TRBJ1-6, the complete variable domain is GAGVSQSPSNKVTEKGKDVELRCDPISGHTALYWYRQSLGQGLEFLIYFQGNSAPDKSGLPSDRFSAERTGGSVSTLTIQRTQQEDSAVYLCASNHGGLGSPLHFGNGTRLTVT.